These 13 T cell receptor beta chains originate from one sample sequenced in a study of cytomegalovirus exposure and HLA in healthy donors. 60 Vbeta and 13 Jbeta primers were used in PCR. Measured with immunoSEQ multiplex PCR; TCRdb has only the in-frame clones, and not every one. This table has around 140,000 clones, over 65% appearing once. What was sequenced was PBMCs. These receptor sequences come from a female donor in good health and CMV-seronegative.

In this sample, this clone turned up a few times. The V gene is TRBV9, the J gene TRBJ1-1; the D gene is possibly TRBD1 (6 bases). The CDR3 sequence is 13 residues long. CDR1 and CDR2 (germline): SGDLS, YYNGEE. V gave up 4 bases and J gave up 5 bases, with 12 bases separating them. Written as DNA, the CDR3 is TGTGCCAGCAGCTCACGAGGGGGTACTGAAGCTTTCTTT. It specifies CASSSRGGTEAFF. Looking up the rest from reference TRBV9 and TRBJ1-1 gives the full variable domain: DSGVTQTPKHLITATGQRVTLRCSPRSGDLSVYWYQQSLDQGLQFLIQYYNGEERAKGNILERFSAQQFPDLHSELNLSSLELGDSALYFCASSSRGGTEAFFGQGTRLTVV.

The rearrangement uses TRBV7-8 and TRBJ2-3, with D perhaps matching TRBD2 (6 bases). The CDR3 length is 13 residues. V was pared by 3 bases and J by 11 bases, with 15 bases between. Germline CDR1 reads SGHVS; CDR2 reads FQNEAQ. This CDR3 is CASSFLPGDQQYF. The CDR3 DNA is TGTGCCAGCAGCTTCCTCCCGGGAGACCAGCAGTATTTT.

This clone was detected only a few times. The chain is built from TRBV10-2 and TRBJ1-3, with 9 bases identical to TRBD1. Germline lookup yields CDR1 WSHSY and CDR2 SAAADI. The V gene end was trimmed by 4 bases and the J gene end by 2 bases; junction bases not matched to a gene: 6. CDR3 length equals 16 residues. The chain's CDR3 is CASSVIQGAAGNTIYF. As DNA, the CDR3 is TGCGCCAGCAGTGTTATACAGGGGGCTGCTGGAAACACCATATATTTT.

This clone was observed a few times. The CDR3, as DNA: TGTGCCAGCAGAGAGGGGGCGGGAACTGAAGCTTTCTTT. The encoded protein is CASREGAGTEAFF. The V and J genes are TRBV28 and TRBJ1-1; the match to TRBD1 covers 7 bases. The CDR3 runs 13 residues. Per the germline V gene, CDR1 is MDHEN and CDR2 is SYDVKM. V lost 6 bases and J lost 5; bases outside the gene matches: 6.

The chain uses TRBV7-9 and TRBJ2-2; D is possibly TRBD1 (5 bases). This CDR3 region has 17 residues. The V and J ends lost 4 bases and 0 bases respectively, with 15 bases between them. CDR1 is SEHNR and CDR2 is FQNEAQ in the germline V gene (reference sequence). This CDR3 is CASSSPGSKTNTGELFF. For the CDR3, the DNA is TGTGCCAGCAGCTCTCCAGGGTCCAAAACGAACACCGGGGAGCTGTTTTTT.

The chain links TRBV4-1 to TRBJ2-7; TRBD1 matches 7 bases. The CDR3 sequence is 15 residues long. V was pared by 1 base and J by 0 bases, with 3 bases of the junction left unmatched. CDR1 is MGHRA and CDR2 is YSYEKL in the germline V gene. The CDR3 here is CASSQVGDSSYEQYF. The CDR3 DNA sequence: TGCGCCAGCAGCCAAGTTGGGGACAGCTCCTACGAGCAGTACTTC.

This sequence joins TRBV14 and TRBJ2-3, with no clear D. Germline V CDR1 and CDR2: SGHDN, FVKESK. The CDR3 length is 12 residues. Deletions cut 2 bases from V and 10 bases from J, with 10 bases between. CDR3 region: CASSQTPSSQYF. CDR3 DNA sequence: TGTGCCAGCAGCCAAACTCCTTCTTCGCAGTATTTT.

The rearrangement links TRBV7-3 to TRBJ1-4, with unresolved D. V gave up 4 bases and J gave up 1 base, with 16 bases separating them. This CDR3 has 17 residues. CDR1 is SGHTA and CDR2 is FQGTGA in the germline V gene. CDR3 sequence reads: CASSYVSKGETNEKLFF. For the CDR3, the DNA is TGTGCCAGCAGCTATGTATCAAAGGGAGAAACTAATGAAAAACTGTTTTTT.

This clone turned up a few times. The chain links TRBV5-4 to TRBJ2-4, with 9 positions matching TRBD2. V shed 0 bases and J 8 bases; nucleotides not matched to a gene: 12. CDR3 length: 17 amino acids. The germline V gene has CDR1 SGHNT and CDR2 YYREEE (reference sequence). In DNA form, the CDR3 reads TGTGCCAGCAGCTTGGGCGGGAGGGCCGAGGGGGTGGACATTCAGTACTTC. Amino acids: CASSLGGRAEGVDIQYF.

The rearrangement uses TRBV27 and TRBJ1-1; D is undetermined. Per germline, CDR1 MNHEY and CDR2 SMNVEV (reference sequence). Trimming removed 8 bases at V and 3 bases at J, with 13 bases between. CDR3 size: 13 residues. CDR3 protein: CASGLNWDTEAFF. In DNA form, the CDR3 reads TGTGCCAGCGGACTCAATTGGGACACTGAAGCTTTCTTT.

This clone turned up a few times. The chain is built from TRBV5-1 and TRBJ1-4; D gene uncertain. CDR3 size: 13 residues. The V end lost 3 bases, the J end lost 6 bases, and 9 bases lay between the germline ends. Germline loops: CDR1 SGHRS, CDR2 YFSETQ. The CDR3 spells CASSSSGDEKLFF. The CDR3 DNA sequence: TGCGCCAGCAGCTCCTCCGGTGATGAAAAACTGTTTTTT.

This clone has just a few counts. The V and J genes are TRBV28 and TRBJ2-1, with 7 bases fitting TRBD2. The V gene end was trimmed by 6 bases and the J gene end by 6 bases; junction bases not matched to a gene: 11. The CDR3 runs to 15 residues. Germline V gene lookup returns CDR1 MDHEN and CDR2 SYDVKM. The CDR3 here is CASRAGAPRSNEQFF. The CDR3 region has the DNA TGTGCCAGCAGGGCGGGAGCTCCTCGGAGCAATGAGCAGTTCTTC.

This clone appeared a few times. V is TRBV27 and J is TRBJ2-1; a weak D match, TRBD2 (6 bases). Germline CDR1 reads MNHEY; CDR2 reads SMNVEV (reference sequence). The CDR3 contains 13 residues. Trimming left V 6 bases short and J 9 bases short, with 15 bases between. The CDR3 DNA sequence: TGTGCCAGCAGAGACTTGGGGGGAAGTGAGCAGTTCTTC. Protein: CASRDLGGSEQFF.